The 9 T cell receptor beta chains presented below share a single source sample, sequenced in a study of blood T cells in healthy people across ages. Sample-barcoded 5' priming and a J-beta primer mix drove a second PCR of about 6 to 12 cycles. TCRdb processed the 5' RACE reads anew with MiXCR; each CDR3 protein has one entry. The data contain 800,000 to 950,000 distinct CDR3 sequences, about 29% of them singletons. This sample was also put to use in a study of T cells of mothers and their children.

The sequenced sample was blood. The receptors shown here come from a woman in her 40s in good health.

This clonotype was recorded only once. The chain has TRBV5-1 and TRBJ2-3, with a weak D call TRBD1 (6 bases). CDR3 length equals 15 residues. Germline V gene lookup returns CDR1 SGHRS and CDR2 YFSETQ. V shed 3 bases and J shed 4 bases, with 15 bases lying between them. CDR3 DNA: TGCGCCAGCAGCTCCGGGACATACTTTCCAGATACGCAGTATTTT. Translation gives CASSSGTYFPDTQYF.

This clonotype was seen only a few times. V usage is TRBV20-1 and J usage is TRBJ1-5; D perhaps matches TRBD1 (6 bases). Germline V gives CDR1 DFQATT, CDR2 SNEGSKA (reference sequence). The CDR3 sequence is 15 residues long. Trimming stripped 2 bases from V and 2 bases from J, with 13 bases between. CDR3 loop: CSARPTGLGNQPQHF. The CDR3 DNA sequence: TGCAGTGCTAGACCGACAGGTCTTGGCAATCAGCCCCAGCATTTT.

The V call is TRBV7-9, the J call TRBJ2-1; no firm D call. Germline CDR1 and CDR2: SEHNR and FQNEAQ (reference sequence). The CDR3 spans 12 residues. Trimming removed 5 bases at V and 8 bases at J, with 10 bases between. The CDR3 sequence is CASSPAAYEQFF. CDR3 DNA: TGTGCCAGCAGCCCCGCAGCATATGAGCAGTTCTTC. The whole variable domain, filled in from reference TRBV7-9 and TRBJ2-1, reads DTGVSQNPRHKITKRGQNVTFRCDPISEHNRLYWYRQTLGQGPEFLTYFQNEAQLEKSRLLSDRFSAERPKGSFSTLEIQRTEQGDSAMYLCASSPAAYEQFFGPGTRLTVL.

J is TRBJ2-5 and V is TRBV7-2; D unclear. The germline V gene encodes CDR1 SGHTA and CDR2 FQGNSA. Trimming took off 5 bases at V and 1 base at J, with 14 bases between the two ends. The CDR3 extends over 15 amino acids. The CDR3 region has the DNA TGTGCCAGCAGCAGAACCGTAACTCTCCAAGAGACCCAGTACTTC. It codes for CASSRTVTLQETQYF.

This clonotype was seen repeatedly, ten times or more. This chain connects TRBV9 to TRBJ2-1, with 15 bases lining up with TRBD2. Germline V lookup: CDR1 SGDLS, CDR2 YYNGEE. CDR3 length: 18 residues. V lost 7 bases to trimming and J lost 0 bases; unmatched junction nucleotides: 8. The CDR3 spells CASSGLAGGRGSYNEQFF. CDR3 sequence (DNA): TGTGCCAGCTCCGGACTAGCGGGGGGGCGGGGCTCCTACAATGAGCAGTTCTTC.

This clonotype was counted many times. One end of the junction fails to match germline, which may point to a read error. This chain links TRBV2 with TRBJ2-7; TRBD1 or TRBD2 may be the D gene (6 bases each). Germline assignment: CDR1 SNHLY and CDR2 FYNNEI. There are 16 residues in the CDR3. The CDR3 DNA follows: TGTGCCAGCAGATCTACTCCTGGGACGGGGGCCTACAAGCAGTACTTC. This encodes CASRSTPGTGAYKQYF.

This clonotype was counted between two and nine times. V usage is TRBV7-8 and J usage is TRBJ1-1; TRBD1 aligns across 8 bases. The CDR3 spans 15 residues. CDR1 and CDR2 (germline): SGHVS, FQNEAQ. The V and J ends lost 1 base and 6 bases, in that order; junction bases with no gene match: 7. For the CDR3, the DNA is TGTGCCAGCAGCTTAGTTTACAGGGGGATTTCTGAAGCTTTCTTT. Protein product: CASSLVYRGISEAFF.

The chain is built from TRBV6-1 and TRBJ2-1; TRBD1 agrees at 7 bases. The junction had 14 bases not matched to a gene; V was cut back by 11 bases and J by 4 bases. CDR1 is MNHNS, CDR2 SASEGT, per germline. The CDR3 contains 15 residues. The CDR3 coding sequence is TGTGCCGGCACCTCAGACAGGGTGGGGTACAATGAGCAGTTCTTC. Residues: CAGTSDRVGYNEQFF.

The chain carries TRBV9 and TRBJ2-1, with TRBD2 matching over 7 bases. V lost 4 bases to trimming and J lost 5 bases; unmatched junction nucleotides: 15. The V gene's germline CDR1 is SGDLS and CDR2 YYNGEE. The length of the CDR3 is 17 residues. The CDR3 reads CASSHRLALGVHNEQFF. Written as DNA, the CDR3 is TGTGCCAGCAGCCACCGACTAGCCCTGGGGGTACACAATGAGCAGTTCTTC.